The 21 T cell receptor beta chains below come from one sample, sequenced in a study of blood T cells in healthy people across ages. With a J-beta primer mix and a sample-barcoded 5' primer, a second PCR ran 7 to 11 cycles. TCRdb analysed the 5' RACE reads with MiXCR anew, one entry per CDR3 protein. The table records about 1,500,000 distinct CDR3 sequences, 40% to 50% of them present only once. Material for sequencing was blood. The receptors originated from a young woman in good health.

The V gene is TRBV2, the J gene TRBJ2-5, with 7 bases fitting TRBD1. CDR3 length: 15 amino acids. The germline V gene has CDR1 SNHLY and CDR2 FYNNEI. The J segment lost 4 bases and the V segment lost 2 bases, leaving 7 bases of the junction unmatched. CDR3 in amino acids: CASSEQTGLGETQYF. In DNA, the CDR3 is TGTGCCAGCAGTGAACAGACAGGGCTTGGAGAGACCCAGTACTTC.

The chain has TRBV7-9 and TRBJ1-1, with 8 bases matching TRBD1. J gave up 1 base and V 1 base, and 8 bases lay outside the gene matches. Looked up from germline, CDR1 is SEHNR and CDR2 is FQNEAQ (reference sequence). This CDR3 contains 17 residues. CDR3 in DNA: TGTGCCAGCAGCTTAGGCCCAGGGACAGGTTCGAACACTGAAGCTTTCTTT. This codes for CASSLGPGTGSNTEAFF.

V gene TRBV6-4 combines with J gene TRBJ1-1; 11 bases map to TRBD1. Per the germline V gene, CDR1 is MRHNA and CDR2 is SNTAGT. The junction had 6 bases not matched to a gene; V was cut back by 0 bases and J by 3 bases. This CDR3 spans 17 amino acids. In nucleotides, the CDR3 is TGTGCCAGCAGTGACTCGATGAGGGGACAGGGGGACACTGAAGCTTTCTTT. Translating it yields CASSDSMRGQGDTEAFF.

This clonotype has only a few counts. Germline and junction disagree at one end, which may indicate a read error. The rearrangement joins TRBV28 to TRBJ2-4; D might be TRBD1 (6 bases). Germline CDR1 reads MDHEN; CDR2 reads SYDVKM. This CDR3 comprises 15 residues. The CDR3 loop is CASSPLTDRIRIRYF. Here the CDR3 DNA reads TGTGCCAGCAGTCCACTTACAGACAGGATTCGCATTCGGTACTTC.

This clonotype was seen a few times. The chain carries TRBV6-1 and TRBJ2-7; D assignment may be TRBD1 or TRBD2 (5 bases each). The CDR3 runs to 14 residues. Germline V gene data show CDR1 as MNHNS and CDR2 as SASEGT. Trimming removed 5 bases at V and 0 bases at J, with 11 bases between. The CDR3 here is CASSTGAPSYEQYF. The DNA for the CDR3 is TGTGCCAGCAGTACCGGGGCACCCTCCTACGAGCAGTACTTC.

In its sample, this clonotype was seen a few times. V gene TRBV4-1 combines with J gene TRBJ1-5, with 8 bases fitting TRBD1. Germline CDR1 is MGHRA and CDR2 is YSYEKL. The CDR3 consists of 15 residues. V lost 4 bases, J lost 5 bases, and 7 bases stayed unmatched. CDR3 nucleotides: TGCGCCAGCAGCCGGGGCCAGGGGGCGTATCAGCCCCAGCATTTT. This codes for CASSRGQGAYQPQHF.

This clonotype showed up just a few times. The V gene is TRBV6-6, the J gene TRBJ1-1; D might be TRBD1 (5 bases). The germline gives CDR1 MNHNY, CDR2 SVGAGI (reference sequence). Between the trimmed V and J ends, which lost 6 bases and 5 bases, there was a span of 13 bases. CDR3 length equals 13 residues. CDR3 region: CASSREGATEAFF. In DNA form, the CDR3 reads TGTGCCAGCAGCCGGGAAGGGGCAACTGAAGCTTTCTTT.

This clonotype was detected a few times. The V gene is TRBV29-1, the J gene TRBJ1-5; D ambiguous. The CDR3 loop spans 13 amino acids. Germline CDR1 and CDR2: SQVTM and ANQGSEA. The V end was cut by 1 base, the J end by 4 bases, with 8 bases between. This CDR3 reads CSVEVGINQPQHF. DNA of the CDR3: TGCAGCGTTGAAGTCGGCATTAATCAGCCCCAGCATTTT.

This clonotype was counted only a few times. This rearrangement joins TRBV6-2 or TRBV6-3 to TRBJ1-1, with D uncertain. Germline-derived CDR1 and CDR2 are MNHEY and SVGEGT. The CDR3 is 14 amino acids. Trimming cost V 5 bases and J 1 base, with 11 bases left between them. In DNA form, the CDR3 reads TGTGCCAGCAGTAAGGGAGGGAAGAACACTGAAGCTTTCTTT. Translation gives CASSKGGKNTEAFF.

The chain has TRBV5-1 and TRBJ2-3, with a weak D call TRBD2 (6 bases). The CDR3 consists of 15 residues. Trimming removed 0 bases at V and 4 bases at J, with 12 bases between. Germline CDR1 and CDR2: SGHRS and YFSETQ. CDR3 sequence (DNA): TGCGCCAGCAGCTTGGCCGGGACTGGCGCAGATACGCAGTATTTT. Translated, it gives CASSLAGTGADTQYF.

The J gene is TRBJ1-3, the V gene TRBV25-1, with no clear D. From germline, CDR1 is MGHDK and CDR2 SYGVNS. The V end was cut by 1 base, the J end by 0 bases, with 19 bases between. The CDR3 extends over 19 amino acids. The CDR3 coding sequence is TGTGCCAGCAGTGAATTCTTGGTTACAAGTTTGTACTCTGGAAACACCATATATTTT. This gives the protein CASSEFLVTSLYSGNTIYF.

This clonotype was seen a few times. The chain links TRBV6-5 to TRBJ1-6, with TRBD1 matching over 8 bases. Germline values: CDR1 MNHEY, CDR2 SVGAGI. The J segment lost 9 bases and the V segment lost 0 bases, leaving 13 bases of the junction unmatched. This CDR3 is 18 amino acids long. CDR3 amino acids: CASSYSMGAGTGRSPLHF. CDR3 DNA: TGTGCCAGCAGTTACTCGATGGGAGCCGGGACAGGTCGTTCACCCCTCCACTTT.

A few counts support this clonotype. The chain carries TRBV4-2 and TRBJ2-3; D is uncertain. This CDR3 spans 15 amino acids. Germline CDR1 and CDR2: LGHNA and YNFKEQ. Between the trimmed V and J ends, which lost 0 bases and 6 bases, there was a span of 13 bases. CDR3 sequence (DNA): TGTGCCAGCAGCCAAGATTCCATAGTCACGGATACGCAGTATTTT. This translates into CASSQDSIVTDTQYF.

This chain connects TRBV5-6 to TRBJ2-5; 7 bases are a match to TRBD1. With the DNA end fitting TRBJ2-7 better, the J assignment may be wrong. CDR1 and CDR2 (germline): SGHDT, YYEEEE. The CDR3 length is 13 residues. The CDR3 reads CASSLAPGGEQYF. CDR3 bases: TGTGCCAGCAGCTTGGCCCCAGGGGGCGAGCAGTACTTC.

V is TRBV7-6 and J is TRBJ2-5, with D unclear. This CDR3 region has 13 residues. Trimming shortened V by 5 bases and J by 5 bases, and 12 bases separated the two germline ends. The germline V gene encodes CDR1 SGHVS and CDR2 FNYEAQ. CDR3 in DNA: TGTGCCAGCAGCCTGTCCCACTTGGAGACCCAGTACTTC. Translation: CASSLSHLETQYF.

CDR3 protein: CASSETSGGRYEQYF. The DNA of the CDR3 is TGTGCCAGCAGTGAAACGTCGGGGGGCAGATACGAGCAGTACTTC. This chain links TRBV6-1 with TRBJ2-4; tentative D call: TRBD2 (7 bases). Gene TRBJ2-7 matches the end of the DNA better, so the J call may be wrong. Germline-derived CDR1 and CDR2 are MNHNS and SASEGT. The CDR3 sequence is 15 residues long.

In its sample, this clonotype was seen a few times. The chain employs TRBV5-4 and TRBJ2-7; 7 bases map to TRBD2. The CDR3 has 16 amino acids. V lost 3 bases and J lost 1; bases outside the gene matches: 10. Germline V lookup: CDR1 SGHNT, CDR2 YYREEE (reference sequence). DNA for the CDR3: TGTGCCAGCAGCTGGGGGGGAGCAATGGGTTCCTACGAGCAGTACTTC. Translated, it gives CASSWGGAMGSYEQYF. Full variable domain (rest looked up from reference TRBV5-4 and TRBJ2-7): ETGVTQSPTHLIKTRGQQVTLRCSSQSGHNTVSWYQQALGQGPQFIFQYYREEENGRGNFPPRFSGLQFPNYSSELNVNALELDDSALYLCASSWGGAMGSYEQYFGPGTRLTVT.

This clonotype has just a few counts. The chain couples TRBV29-1 to TRBJ1-1, with TRBD1 matching 7 bases. The V and J ends lost 6 bases and 12 bases, in that order; junction bases with no gene match: 13. The CDR3 has 12 residues. CDR1 is SQVTM, CDR2 ANQGSEA, per germline. CDR3 amino acids: CSVTDDRARPFF. The CDR3 DNA is TGCAGCGTAACCGACGACAGGGCAAGGCCTTTCTTT. Filled out from reference TRBV29-1 and TRBJ1-1, the complete variable domain reads SAVISQKPSRDICQRGTSLTIQCQVDSQVTMMFWYRQQPGQSLTLIATANQGSEATYESGFVIDKFPISRPNLTFSTLTVSNMSPEDSSIYLCSVTDDRARPFFGQGTRLTVV.

This chain connects TRBV20-1 to TRBJ1-2, with 10 positions matching TRBD1. The germline CDR1 and CDR2 sequences are DFQATT and SNEGSKA (reference sequence). V trimming: 0 bases; J trimming: 0 bases; junction bases outside the gene matches: 4. This CDR3 is 16 amino acids long. The CDR3 DNA is TGCAGTGCTAGAGACCCGGGACAGGGGCCTAACTATGGCTACACCTTC. Its translation is CSARDPGQGPNYGYTF.

Written as DNA, the CDR3 is TGTGCCAGCTCACAGTCAGCTACTCAGAACGGGCAGTACTTC. Translated, it gives CASSQSATQNGQYF. The rearrangement uses TRBV18 and TRBJ2-5; D ambiguous. The germline gives CDR1 KGHSH, CDR2 LQKENI. CDR3 length: 14 residues. V lost 4 bases and J lost 11, with 20 bases in between.

This chain joins TRBV7-2 and TRBJ2-3, with 11 nucleotides matching TRBD2. Germline V lookup: CDR1 SGHTA, CDR2 FQGNSA. The length of the CDR3 is 19 residues. The ends lost 5 bases at V and 0 bases at J; junction bases unmatched: 13. CDR3 in amino acids: CASSAGASGGLWSTDTQYF. CDR3 bases: TGTGCCAGCAGCGCCGGGGCTAGCGGGGGGCTTTGGAGCACAGATACGCAGTATTTT.